This TCR beta chain originates from a study of blood T cells in healthy people across ages. Using a J-beta primer mix together with a sample-barcoded 5' primer, a second PCR was run for 7 to 11 cycles. In TCRdb, the 5' RACE reads were re-called with MiXCR into one record per CDR3 protein. The sample lists approximately 490,000 distinct CDR3 sequences; less than 25% were seen once. With 1 base removed from V and 10 bases from J, the gap between germline ends came to 7 bases. The CDR3 is 12 residues long. Germline loops: CDR1 LGHDT, CDR2 YNNKEL (reference sequence). The same sample was also used in a study of T cells of mothers and their children.

The TCR was taken from a boy younger than 18 in good health. The chain joins TRBV3-1 to TRBJ1-4, with D hard to call. What was sequenced was blood. CDR3 DNA sequence: TGTGCCAGCAGCCAAGGACCGGGAAAACTGTTTTTT. Protein product: CASSQGPGKLFF.